Listed below are T cell receptor beta chains from one sample, sequenced in a study of cytomegalovirus exposure and HLA in healthy donors. Using immunoSEQ multiplex PCR, the repertoire was profiled, and TCRdb retains in-frame clones only, with some absent. The sample yields approximately 140,000 clones, 73% seen once. What was sequenced was PBMCs. The receptors derive from a human donor in good health. The CDR3 runs from the conserved cysteine through the conserved F or W.

v_call	j_call	cdr3_aa
TRBV19	TRBJ1-5	CASSIRQSNQPQHF
TRBV4-1	TRBJ1-3	CASSQAPGAVYF
TRBV5-1	-	CASSLMSADYEQYF
TRBV14	TRBJ2-2	CASSQGTGWNTGELFF
TRBV2	TRBJ2-1	CASGGIGRGEQFF
TRBV4-1	TRBJ2-7	CASSLQGGNYEQYF
TRBV2	TRBJ1-6	CASTQGSGNSPLHF
TRBV2	TRBJ1-2	CASSALHGSGYTF
TRBV10-3	TRBJ1-3	CAISESVSTGQGNTIYF
TRBV7-2	TRBJ1-1	CASLDSINTEAFF
TRBV25-1	TRBJ1-5	CASSRDSNQPQHF